This TCR beta chain was recorded in a study of T cell responses to AZD1222 COVID-19 vaccine. Whole-study results and caveats: Sampling that yielded the repertoires occurred only after the peak T cell response. Donor demographics were predominantly white British with a female majority; clonal diversity may be underestimated.

To note about this clone: Its specificity is unknown.

The germline V gene has CDR1 SGDLS and CDR2 YYNGEE. V lost 3 bases, J lost 3 bases, and 15 bases lay in between. The CDR3 length is 16 residues. TCRdb's table, derived via immunoSEQ multiplex PCR, lists solely in-frame clones and lacks some. The sample contains under 95,000 clones, roughly 89% of which appear only once. The sequence was collected from an adult who received the AZD1222 COVID-19 vaccine. The input for sequencing was peripheral blood, taken 28 days after the second AZD1222 dose. The chain carries TRBV9 and TRBJ1-4; a weak D match, TRBD1 (5 bases). CDR3 nucleotide sequence: TGTGCCAGCAGCGCAGCTCAGGGTAGAGCTAATGAAAAACTGTTTTTT. This codes for CASSAAQGRANEKLFF.